This TCR beta chain comes out of a study of blood T cell repertoires in COVID-19 (dated by TCRdb to 2019 to 2021). In the study overall: The collaborator samples originated in the United States, Italy and Spain and spanned the acute and convalescent phases of COVID-19. Deeply sampled blood TCRbeta repertoires from subjects exposed to, actively infected with, or recovered from COVID-19 were included in the dataset. Samples were obtained from the ongoing ImmuneRACE study (first 160 participants) and from some 1,200 subjects provided by 6 global collaborators. The prospective study material was composed of cDNA or gDNA derived from T cells, B-cell-depleted T cells, or PBMCs. Sample metadata almost always included a de-identified subject ID, COVID-19 status, age in years and sex. HLA class I and class II types, where available, came from metadata supplied by the sample provider rather than from assay-based typing. A freely available public database, intended as a resource for researchers studying the immune response to SARS-CoV-2, is where the repertoires were released. What the authors observed across the whole study: Clinical and demographic metadata were provided uncurated, with the amount varying by source and participant.

The immunoSEQ Assay, a bias-controlled multiplex PCR, was used to amplify TCRbeta CDR3 regions from genomic DNA. The authors processed their data as follows. Within the assay, amplification of reference gene primers was used to estimate how many nucleated cells each sample contained. To quantify the absolute abundance of each unique TCRbeta CDR3 rearrangement, sequence reads were collapsed and filtered. For each sample, productive Simpson clonality was calculated as the square root of Simpson's diversity index across productive rearrangements. TCRdb carries this immuneACCESS record with in-frame sequences only. Its versions omit some clonotypes, under half of them owing to an unresolved V gene in the studies checked, with the rest unexplained. V, J and clone size were drawn from that table, and D and trimming were deduced from the DNA. This sample is represented by roughly 72,000 clones; 85% to 90% of them were singletons. Of the sample, approximately 20% is held by the ten largest clones.

As regards this clone: The antigen it binds to is not known. Base qualities are not provided; no much larger clone lies one nucleotide away.

The collaborating institutions used their own protocols to collect whole blood in K2EDTA tubes. For TCRbeta analysis, collaborators shipped samples as frozen whole blood, isolated PBMCs, or DNA extracted from either of those sample types. Trimming costs V 0 bases and J 9 bases, and their ends lie 7 bases apart. Including cysteine and phenylalanine, the CDR3 has 12 amino acids. The entry retains the CDR3 DNA only, 36 bases that are in frame from base 1. As encoded in the germline V gene (reference sequence), CDR1 is SGHKS while CDR2 is YYEKEE. The chain links TRBV5-5 with TRBJ1-3; no confident D gene assignment can be made. This receptor was obtained from a human donor in a cohort sampled during active COVID-19. Sequencing input: peripheral blood. The CDR3 reads CASSLAGGTIYF. In nucleotide form, the sequence is TGTGCCAGCAGCTTGGCTGGAGGCACCATATATTTT.